This TCR beta chain was recovered during a study of a mutant IDH1 vaccine in newly diagnosed glioma. The study, taken as a whole, reports: Among top peripheral T cell clonotypes, changes seemed unrelated to pseudoprogression.

The protocol was immunoSEQ multiplex PCR, while the TCRdb copy is restricted to in-frame clones and leaves out a portion. The data contain roughly 46,000 clones, roughly 80% of them seen just once; the ten biggest clones take up 4.3%. As concerns this clone: As yet, its antigen is unknown.

Time point: week 47, end of study. Vaccination comprised doses that each held 300 ug of mutant IDH1 20-mer peptide, plus topical imiquimod. Vaccinations, eight in total, occurred in weeks 1, 3, 5, 7, 11, 15, 19, 23. This CDR3 has 16 residues. Germline loops: CDR1 SGHRS, CDR2 YFSETQ. With 0 bases removed from V and 1 base from J, the gap between germline ends came to 13 bases. The chain is built from TRBV5-1 and TRBJ2-5, with D tentatively TRBD1 or TRBD2 (6 bases each). The TCR comes from a woman aged 25 to 39 with glioma. Some clones in this sample may be carry-over from other donors' samples. The sample was PBMCs, taken from a glioma patient whose treatment included an IDH1 peptide vaccine. CDR3 residues: CASSLDFGGFQETQYF. The DNA for the CDR3 is TGCGCCAGCAGCTTGGATTTCGGGGGCTTCCAAGAGACCCAGTACTTC.